This T cell receptor beta chain emerged from a study of Graves' ophthalmopathy and Graves' hyperthyroidism (dated by TCRdb to 2017 to 2018). The study in broad terms: Stable hyperthyroidism was defined as no progression to ophthalmopathy within 18 months of follow-up. In total, around 140 blood samples were TCR-sequenced: some 43 ophthalmopathy, approximately 80 hyperthyroidism and approximately 17 hyperthyroidism-to-ophthalmopathy patients. A discovery set of 90 to 100 patients (around 40 ophthalmopathy, around 57 stable hyperthyroidism) was enrolled to explore V-J signatures distinguishing ophthalmopathy from hyperthyroidism. The study used signatures of the TCR beta repertoire to tell Graves' ophthalmopathy apart from Graves' hyperthyroidism and to predict which patients would progress to ophthalmopathy. In roughly 6 hyperthyroidism patients, the T-cell repertoires found in thyroid tissue were compared with those found in blood. The independent validation cohort included under 20 hyperthyroidism patients plus 17 patients who later progressed from hyperthyroidism to ophthalmopathy. Following sample collection, hyperthyroidism patients were given methimazole at a starting dose of 30 mg daily, and ophthalmopathy patients were given high-dose intravenous methylprednisolone. Broader findings and caveats from the paper: In cross-validation, the 13-signature model distinguished ophthalmopathy from stable hyperthyroidism with about 90% sensitivity and 81% to 82% specificity, while in the test set the corresponding values were approximately 80% and 75%. In validation, the model predicted ophthalmopathy progression with about 71% sensitivity and 72.22% specificity; fewer than 15 predicted patients were CT-confirmed with GO in a median of about 6.2 months. Most expanded thyroid clonotypes with frequency above 0.001 were also detected in blood, suggesting blood repertoires may reflect the thyroid immune response. Sample size was not predetermined statistically, and investigators were not blinded to group allocation.

The hyperthyroidism patients were 18 to 65 years old and newly diagnosed, with a disease duration of less than 2 months. Patients with other autoimmune diseases, uncontrolled infections, pregnancy or lactation were excluded from the study. Diagnosis was based on clinical symptoms, serum thyroxine, TRAb, thyroid ultrasound and orbital computed tomography. Total RNA was extracted with Trizol reagent and quality-checked on an Agilent 2100 Bioanalyzer. On this clonotype: The specificity of this receptor is unknown. No per-base quality is available; no much larger clone lies one base away.

For repertoire sequencing, TCR beta CDR3 regions were amplified from RNA transcripts. The first round of RT-PCR was done with HTBI primers and the Qiagen OneStep RT-PCR kit, and was followed by a second round of multiplex PCR, then size selection and purification. Libraries were sequenced on an Illumina HiSeq2000 using paired-end 100 bp reads. Concerning the study's data processing: SOAPnuke was used for read processing, and reads with adapters, uncalled bases, a mean Phred below 15, or no exact constant-primer or identifier match were discarded. High-quality paired reads were merged with COPE v1.2.5. Each unique nucleotide sequence was defined as a clonotype, and clonotypes were aligned to IMGT TRB V, D and J references with MiTCR v1.1. Only V-J combinations with frequency above 0.0001 were analysed, covering about 99% of repertoires. For each V-J combination, a TCR clonal expansion and chaos score was defined as F50 clonal expansion divided by the chaos observed in the TCRdist matrix. Welch's t-statistics and random forest were used to reduce the features to 10 to 15 V-J combinations, which were then used as input to a naive Bayes classifier. The similarity between thyroid and blood repertoires was quantified using the Morisita-Horn index. Clones were called with MiXCR by TCRdb after fastp trimmed the public reads at Q25, and only in-frame beta chains were retained. CDR3 protein duplicates are merged, each entry listing the most common genes and DNA. TCRdb assigned the V and J calls; the authors' analysis was not used. The sample table shows around 1.1 million distinct CDR3 sequences, and around a third are seen once. The ten top clones hold around 10% of the sample.

V and J are trimmed by 6 bases and 5 bases, and the gene matches miss 12 bases of the junction. CDR1 and CDR2, per the germline V gene (reference sequence), are WNHNN and SYGVQD. The CDR3 runs 15 amino acids, cysteine and phenylalanine included. Only CDR3 DNA is held: 45 bases, read in frame from base 1. Sequencing used peripheral blood or thyroid tissue (not recorded which). The sequence was obtained from an adult man with Graves' hyperthyroidism. The chain is made from TRBV10-1 and TRBJ2-5, with 7 junctional bases fitting TRBD2. The DNA is as follows: TGCGCCAGCAGACCTAGCGGACCCTCTTTGGAGACCCAGTACTTC. Protein translation: CASRPSGPSLETQYF.